A single sample gave rise to the 20 T cell receptor beta chains below, sequenced in a study of CD8 T cells in Susac syndrome. It was with random hexamers that roughly 0.5 to 1 ug RNA was reverse transcribed. MiXCR, run by TCRdb on the immunoSEQ multiplex PCR reads, gives a single entry per CDR3 protein. The profile shows under 95,000 distinct CDR3 sequences, 85% to 95% of them singletons. The sequenced sample consisted of CD8+ T cells from PBMCs. The receptor source for this set is a human donor with Susac syndrome.

The rearrangement links TRBV19 to TRBJ2-7, with D possibly being TRBD1 (5 bases). The V end lost 5 bases, the J end lost 5 bases, and 16 bases lay between the germline ends. Per the germline V gene, CDR1 is LNHDA and CDR2 is SQIVND (reference sequence). The CDR3 runs 14 residues. The CDR3 sequence is CASSSTAPLHEQYF. The CDR3 nucleotides read TGTGCCAGTAGTTCGACAGCCCCCCTCCACGAGCAGTACTTC.

The chain is built from TRBV25-1 and TRBJ2-1, with 7 bases identical to TRBD2. V lost 7 bases, J lost 6 bases, and 9 bases stayed unmatched. The CDR3 totals 14 residues. Germline V lookup: CDR1 MGHDK, CDR2 SYGVNS. CDR3: CASTPGGSGNEQFF. The CDR3 DNA reads as TGTGCCAGCACGCCCGGGGGGTCGGGCAATGAGCAGTTCTTC.

V gene TRBV5-6 combines with J gene TRBJ2-7; D not certain. This CDR3 has 12 amino acids. V dropped 3 bases and J dropped 3 bases, with 7 bases sitting between them. Germline V CDR1 and CDR2: SGHDT, YYEEEE. CDR3 coding DNA: TGTGCCAGCAGCTCGTCACTCTACGAGCAGTACTTC. This sequence encodes CASSSSLYEQYF.

The J gene is TRBJ1-5, the V gene TRBV1. TRBV1 is annotated as a pseudogene. The CDR3 sequence is 14 residues long. The CDR3 is CTSSLLLRDQPQHF. The DNA of the CDR3 is TGCACCAGCAGCCTCCTCTTGCGGGATCAGCCCCAGCATTTT.

The chain uses TRBV20-1 and TRBJ1-5; 8 positions match TRBD1. This CDR3 region has 14 residues. The germline gives CDR1 DFQATT, CDR2 SNEGSKA (reference sequence). Germline trimming cut 4 bases from V and 2 bases from J; bases unmatched to any gene: 4. CDR3 DNA: TGCAGTGCTACCGGACAGGGTGGCAATCAGCCCCAGCATTTT. It is translated as CSATGQGGNQPQHF.

This clonotype was recorded only once. This chain connects TRBV9 to TRBJ1-1; D remains unclear. The CDR3 contains 13 residues. Germline CDR1 is SGDLS and CDR2 is YYNGEE. The ends were cut back, 1 base at V and 0 bases at J, with 4 bases in the middle. CDR3 sequence reads: CASSVPMNTEAFF. The CDR3 coding sequence is TGTGCCAGCAGCGTACCCATGAACACTGAAGCTTTCTTT.

CDR3 sequence (DNA): TGTGCCAGCAGCTCACGGGACGGGAGCTCTGGAAACACCATATATTTT. Its protein product is CASSSRDGSSGNTIYF. The gene calls are TRBV7-8 and TRBJ1-3; weak D call: TRBD1 (5 bases). The length of the CDR3 is 16 residues. The germline V gene encodes CDR1 SGHVS and CDR2 FQNEAQ. V lost 4 bases, J lost 0 bases, and 13 bases lay in between.

This clonotype was counted only a few times. The chain couples TRBV30 to TRBJ1-1; the D is unclear. CDR1 is GTSNPN and CDR2 is SVGIG in the germline V gene (reference sequence). Trimming took off 1 base at V and 4 bases at J, with 10 bases between the two ends. This CDR3 is 13 amino acids long. CDR3 sequence: CAWSESRGTEAFF. The DNA of the CDR3 is TGTGCCTGGAGTGAATCCCGGGGCACTGAAGCTTTCTTT. Full variable domain (rest looked up from reference TRBV30 and TRBJ1-1): SQTIHQWPATLVQPVGSPLSLECTVEGTSNPNLYWYRQAAGRGLQLLFYSVGIGQISSEVPQNLSASRPQDRQFILSSKKLLLSDSGFYLCAWSESRGTEAFFGQGTRLTVV.

The chain uses TRBV20-1 and TRBJ2-5; D possibly uses TRBD1 or TRBD2 (5 bases each). The germline gives CDR1 DFQATT, CDR2 SNEGSKA (reference sequence). This CDR3 has 12 residues. Trimming removed 5 bases at V and 7 bases at J, with 14 bases between. CDR3 region: CSAQDTGTTQYF. The CDR3 coding sequence is TGCAGTGCTCAGGACACCGGGACGACCCAGTACTTC.

This chain uses TRBV14 with TRBJ2-1, with 9 bases fitting TRBD2. CDR1 is SGHDN, CDR2 FVKESK, per germline. V lost 4 bases, J lost 7 bases, and 11 bases stayed unmatched. This CDR3 is 16 amino acids long. CDR3 protein: CASSLFSGRPGNEQFF. CDR3 DNA: TGTGCCAGCAGCCTCTTCAGCGGGAGGCCGGGGAATGAGCAGTTCTTC.

The chain joins TRBV7-3 to TRBJ2-1; 14 nucleotides match TRBD2. Germline-derived CDR1 and CDR2 are SGHTA and FQGTGA. The CDR3 spans 16 residues. V lost 1 base, J lost 7 bases, and 3 bases stayed unmatched. Written as DNA, the CDR3 is TGTGCCAGCAGCTTAAGGTGGACTAGCGGGAGGAATGAGCAGTTCTTC. Translation gives CASSLRWTSGRNEQFF.

J is TRBJ2-1 and V is TRBV9; 7 bases agree with TRBD1. V trimming: 4 bases; J trimming: 1 base; junction bases outside the gene matches: 11. The CDR3 totals 17 residues. The germline V gene encodes CDR1 SGDLS and CDR2 YYNGEE. CDR3 protein: CASSPSYEGASYNEQFF. CDR3 DNA: TGTGCCAGCAGCCCAAGCTATGAGGGGGCGTCCTACAATGAGCAGTTCTTC.

V usage is TRBV20-1 and J usage is TRBJ2-2; D not certain. The CDR3 contains 11 residues. Germline CDR1 DFQATT, CDR2 SNEGSKA (reference sequence). Trimming shortened V by 3 bases and J by 5 bases, and 4 bases separated the two germline ends. The DNA of the CDR3 is TGCAGTGCTAGCGTGACCGGGGAGCTGTTTTTT. It codes for CSASVTGELFF.

This chain links TRBV12-3 or TRBV12-4 with TRBJ1-2; no clear D. This CDR3 has 19 residues. Between the trimmed V and J ends, which lost 4 bases and 1 base, there was a span of 25 bases. The CDR3 DNA reads TGTGCCAGCAGTTCTCCAAAGGTTGCACCGGGAGAGGTTAACTATGGCTACACCTTC. This gives the protein CASSSPKVAPGEVNYGYTF.

This rearrangement joins TRBV27 to TRBJ2-5, with TRBD2 matching over 13 bases. Unmatched junction bases numbered 7, after V lost 4 bases and J lost 5 bases. Germline V gene sequence: CDR1 MNHEY, CDR2 SMNVEV (reference sequence). CDR3 length: 16 amino acids. The CDR3 spells CASSSLGLAGMETQYF. The DNA for the CDR3 is TGTGCCAGCAGTTCTCTGGGACTAGCGGGAATGGAGACCCAGTACTTC.

The rearrangement joins TRBV13 to TRBJ2-5; 7 nucleotides align to TRBD2. J was trimmed by 3 bases and V by 5 bases; bases with no gene match: 9. Germline CDR1 is PRHDT and CDR2 is FYEKMQ (reference sequence). This CDR3 has 15 residues. CDR3 DNA sequence: TGTGCCAGCAGCCCATCGCCTAGCGGTAAAGAGACCCAGTACTTC. Amino acid sequence: CASSPSPSGKETQYF. Filled out from reference TRBV13 and TRBJ2-5, the complete variable domain reads AAGVIQSPRHLIKEKRETATLKCYPIPRHDTVYWYQQGPGQDPQFLISFYEKMQSDKGSIPDRFSAQQFSDYHSELNMSSLELGDSALYFCASSPSPSGKETQYFGPGTRLLVL.

The chain carries TRBV20-1 and TRBJ1-5; D is unresolved. The V end was cut by 0 bases, the J end by 4 bases, with 1 base between. Germline V CDR1 and CDR2: DFQATT, SNEGSKA (reference sequence). This CDR3 contains 11 residues. CDR3 protein: CSARDNQPQHF. The DNA of the CDR3 is TGCAGTGCTAGAGATAATCAGCCCCAGCATTTT.

The CDR3 protein is CASSQDKRSAGNTIYF. Written as DNA, the CDR3 is TGTGCCAGCAGCCAAGATAAGAGGTCTGCGGGAAACACCATATATTTT. The chain links TRBV4-2 to TRBJ1-3; D uncertain. The CDR3 extends over 16 amino acids. Germline-derived CDR1 and CDR2 are LGHNA and YNFKEQ. V gave up 0 bases and J gave up 4 bases, with 13 bases separating them.

V and J are TRBV12-3 or TRBV12-4 and TRBJ2-1, with D unclear. V was trimmed by 4 bases and J by 8 bases, leaving 15 bases between them. The CDR3 sequence is 14 residues long. The CDR3 sequence is CASSSAERYHEQFF. CDR3 nucleotide sequence: TGTGCCAGCAGTTCCGCCGAGAGATATCATGAGCAGTTCTTC.

The chain uses TRBV12-3 or TRBV12-4 and TRBJ2-1; possible D gene TRBD2, 5 bases. The length of the CDR3 is 13 residues. The ends were cut back, 4 bases at V and 2 bases at J, with 6 bases in the middle. CDR3 bases: TGTGCCAGCAGTTCGACTACCTACAATGAGCAGTTCTTC. The encoded protein is CASSSTTYNEQFF.